Sequencing of this TCR beta chain was carried out in a study of radiation and T cells in renal cell carcinoma. Time point specified: baseline pretreatment blood. Treatment described: 15 Gy SBRT to primary tumor, nephrectomy 4 weeks later. The CDR3 is 11 amino acids. The V and J ends lost 6 bases and 11 bases respectively, with 12 bases between them. In germline, CDR1 is WSHSY, CDR2 SAAADI. The table came from immunoSEQ multiplex PCR; TCRdb's copy has only in-frame clones and leaves some out. Of approximately 90,000 clones in the sample, roughly 90% were seen once. The specimen was blood, collected from a patient whose treatment included radiotherapy and nephrectomy. The source is a man over 45 with renal cell carcinoma. This chain connects TRBV10-2 to TRBJ2-3; either TRBD1 or TRBD2 may fit D (5 bases each). CDR3 sequence (DNA): TGCGCCAGCAGCTTCCGAGGGGTGCAGTATTTT. Translating gives CASSFRGVQYF.